The next 12 T cell receptor beta chains were all read from a single sample in a study of blood T cell repertoires in COVID-19. Profiled with immunoSEQ multiplex PCR; TCRdb holds only in-frame clones, not every one. The table includes under 50,000 clones, about 77% detected once. Sample: peripheral blood. The receptors were gathered from a human donor with active or convalescent COVID-19. The donor label of this sample is uncertain.

The CDR3 is CASSSGSKLFF. CDR3 DNA: TGTGCCAGCAGCTCCGGGTCTAAACTGTTTTTT. V is TRBV5-6 and J is TRBJ1-4; D gene unclear. Trimming pared 3 bases from V and 11 bases from J, leaving 8 bases between. CDR1 SGHDT and CDR2 YYEEEE come from the germline V gene. The CDR3 has 11 amino acids.

The rearrangement joins TRBV27 to TRBJ2-1; the D gene is possibly TRBD2 (6 bases). CDR3 length: 16 residues. V shed 5 bases and J shed 7 bases, with 21 bases lying between them. Germline V CDR1 and CDR2: MNHEY, SMNVEV (reference sequence). This chain's CDR3 is CASSRGLAPRGNEQFF. In nucleotides, the CDR3 is TGTGCCAGCAGTCGAGGACTGGCTCCTCGGGGGAATGAGCAGTTCTTC.

V gene TRBV5-4 combines with J gene TRBJ2-3, with TRBD2 matching over 9 bases. V lost 4 bases, J lost 5 bases, and 8 bases stayed unmatched. Per germline, CDR1 SGHNT and CDR2 YYREEE (reference sequence). The CDR3 consists of 15 residues. The CDR3 protein is CASSAGTSSIDTQYF. CDR3 DNA sequence: TGTGCCAGCAGCGCCGGGACTAGCAGTATAGATACGCAGTATTTT.

This clone was detected only once. The chain combines TRBV11-3 with TRBJ2-3; tentatively, D is TRBD1 (6 bases). The V and J ends lost 5 bases and 3 bases respectively, with 18 bases between them. This CDR3 spans 16 amino acids. Germline V CDR1 and CDR2: SGHNT, YENEEA. CDR3 residues: CASSLRGPEFTDTQYF. The CDR3 DNA follows: TGTGCCAGCAGCCTCAGGGGTCCGGAGTTTACAGATACGCAGTATTTT.

The rearrangement links TRBV2 to TRBJ1-4; 8 bases line up with TRBD1. Germline V lookup: CDR1 SNHLY, CDR2 FYNNEI. The CDR3 has 15 amino acids. V was pared by 4 bases and J by 5 bases, with 6 bases of the junction left unmatched. The CDR3, as DNA: TGTGCCAGCAGTGCACGACAGGGGATGAATGAAAAACTGTTTTTT. Encoded protein: CASSARQGMNEKLFF.

V and J are TRBV18 and TRBJ1-6; weak D call: TRBD1 (6 bases). This CDR3 comprises 13 residues. Germline assignment: CDR1 KGHSH and CDR2 LQKENI. Trimming removed 5 bases from V and 9 bases from J, with 11 bases in between. The chain's CDR3 is CASSTRGPSPLHF. CDR3 sequence (DNA): TGTGCCAGCTCAACCAGGGGACCTTCACCCCTCCACTTT.

This chain uses TRBV19 with TRBJ2-2; TRBD2 agrees at 13 bases. The CDR3 consists of 16 residues. The germline V gene encodes CDR1 LNHDA and CDR2 SQIVND (reference sequence). V gave up 5 bases and J gave up 6 bases; unmatched junction bases: 6. The CDR3 DNA follows: TGTGCCAGTAGTCTTGGACTAGCGGGAGTGTCCGGGGAGCTGTTTTTT. As protein: CASSLGLAGVSGELFF. The variable domain in full, completed from reference TRBV19 and TRBJ2-2, reads DGGITQSPKYLFRKEGQNVTLSCEQNLNHDAMYWYRQDPGQGLRLIYYSQIVNDFQKGDIAEGYSVSREKKESFPLTVTSAQKNPTAFYLCASSLGLAGVSGELFFGEGSRLTVL.

The V call is TRBV7-7, the J call TRBJ2-7, with a possible D match to TRBD1 (6 bases). Germline CDR1 and CDR2: SSHAT and FNYEAQ (reference sequence). V was pared by 11 bases and J by 6 bases, with 8 bases between. The CDR3 is made up of 9 amino acids. This CDR3 is CAVGAEQYF. The CDR3 DNA is TGTGCCGTGGGGGCCGAGCAGTACTTC. Filled out from reference TRBV7-7 and TRBJ2-7, the complete variable domain reads GAGVSQSPRYKVTKRGQDVTLRCDPISSHATLYWYQQALGQGPEFLTYFNYEAQPDKSGLPSDRFSAERPEGSISTLTIQRTEQRDSAMYRCAVGAEQYFGPGTRLTVT.

This chain joins TRBV7-2 and TRBJ1-2; no definite D call. Germline V lookup: CDR1 SGHTA, CDR2 FQGNSA. The CDR3 has 14 amino acids. V was shortened by 4 bases and J by 6 bases, with 15 bases between the two germline ends. In DNA form, the CDR3 reads TGTGCCAGCAGCTCTTTTCCCCTTTTAGATGGCTACACCTTC. Encoded protein: CASSSFPLLDGYTF.

The rearrangement joins TRBV4-1 to TRBJ1-2; D is possibly TRBD1 (6 bases). The germline V and J ends were trimmed by 0 bases and 8 bases, with 13 bases remaining between them. CDR1 and CDR2 from the germline V gene are MGHRA and YSYEKL. The CDR3 totals 14 residues. CDR3 protein: CASSQERDTRGYTF. CDR3 sequence (DNA): TGCGCCAGCAGCCAAGAAAGGGACACGCGAGGCTACACCTTC.

The rearrangement uses TRBV2 and TRBJ2-1; TRBD2 is a possible D gene (7 bases). The CDR3 length is 15 residues. The V and J ends lost 9 bases and 0 bases respectively, with 15 bases between them. Germline CDR1 reads SNHLY; CDR2 reads FYNNEI. CDR3 sequence reads: CASRSGTSSYNEQFF. The CDR3 nucleotides are TGTGCCAGTCGGAGCGGGACAAGCTCCTACAATGAGCAGTTCTTC.

This clone was counted only a few times. The genes are TRBV3-1 (or the pseudogene TRBV3-2) and TRBJ2-5; 7 bases are a match to TRBD1. The CDR3 covers 15 residues. Germline V gives CDR1 LGHDT, CDR2 YNNKEL (reference sequence). V lost 3 bases to trimming and J lost 7 bases; unmatched junction nucleotides: 11. Written as DNA, the CDR3 is TGTGCCAGCAGCCACCGGAGGCAGGGGGAAGGGACCCAGTACTTC. This encodes CASSHRRQGEGTQYF.